Shown below are 20 T cell receptor beta chains from a single sample sequenced in a study of siplizumab effects on memory and regulatory T cells. Libraries were prepared by immunoSEQ multiplex PCR; TCRdb keeps only in-frame clonotypes and omits some of them. The table records approximately 120,000 clones, just over 90% of them present only once. Sequencing was done on a sample of non-Treg CD4+ T cells sorted from blood. These receptors were taken from a human donor in good health.

The rearrangement uses TRBV25-1 and TRBJ1-1; 7 bases line up with TRBD1. The CDR3 spans 14 residues. Germline CDR1 is MGHDK and CDR2 is SYGVNS. V was clipped by 6 bases and J by 1 base; unmatched bases: 5. The CDR3 protein is CASRIGTANTEAFF. The CDR3 region has the DNA TGTGCCAGCAGAATAGGGACAGCGAACACTGAAGCTTTCTTT.

The gene calls are TRBV18 and TRBJ1-3; no clear D. The V end was cut by 3 bases, the J end by 0 bases, with 6 bases between. Looked up from germline, CDR1 is KGHSH and CDR2 is LQKENI. This CDR3 has 14 amino acids. The CDR3, as DNA: TGTGCCAGCTCACCGCAGGACTCTGGAAACACCATATATTTT. Its protein product is CASSPQDSGNTIYF.

This rearrangement joins TRBV28 to TRBJ2-3; 9 bases fit TRBD1. With V trimmed by 5 bases and J by 0 bases, 6 bases remained unmatched. The length of the CDR3 is 16 residues. The germline V gene has CDR1 MDHEN and CDR2 SYDVKM. This chain's CDR3 is CASSNDRGESTDTQYF. The CDR3 DNA reads TGTGCCAGCAGTAACGACAGGGGGGAAAGCACAGATACGCAGTATTTT.

The gene calls are TRBV7-3 and TRBJ2-3; D perhaps matches TRBD2 (5 bases). The CDR3 is made up of 16 amino acids. From germline, CDR1 is SGHTA and CDR2 FQGTGA. The V end was cut by 6 bases, the J end by 3 bases, with 19 bases between. The CDR3 sequence is CASRPSASTGTDTQYF. As DNA, the CDR3 is TGTGCCAGCAGGCCCAGCGCATCCACGGGGACAGATACGCAGTATTTT.

Only a few counts were recorded for this clone. The chain uses TRBV4-3 and TRBJ1-6; D is uncertain. Germline CDR1 and CDR2: LGHNA and YSLEER. The CDR3 extends over 12 amino acids. V was shortened by 2 bases and J by 10 bases, with 6 bases between the two germline ends. This chain's CDR3 is CASSQSGSPLHF. CDR3 in DNA: TGCGCCAGCAGCCAAAGTGGGTCACCCCTCCACTTT.

There are a few counts of this clone. The chain recombines TRBV19 with TRBJ1-2, with D uncertain. Trimming shortened V by 5 bases and J by 5 bases, and 9 bases separated the two germline ends. The CDR3 runs 12 residues. CDR1 is LNHDA, CDR2 SQIVND, per germline (reference sequence). The CDR3 here is CASSPRGYGYTF. The CDR3 DNA sequence: TGTGCCAGTAGTCCCCGCGGTTATGGCTACACCTTC. The full variable domain, its missing parts supplied by reference TRBV19 and TRBJ1-2, is DGGITQSPKYLFRKEGQNVTLSCEQNLNHDAMYWYRQDPGQGLRLIYYSQIVNDFQKGDIAEGYSVSREKKESFPLTVTSAQKNPTAFYLCASSPRGYGYTFGSGTRLTVV.

This sequence joins TRBV4-3 and TRBJ2-3, with D perhaps TRBD1 (7 bases). This CDR3 is built from 16 residues. V gave up 0 bases and J gave up 5 bases, with 15 bases separating them. From germline, CDR1 is LGHNA and CDR2 YSLEER. CDR3 DNA sequence: TGCGCCAGCAGCCAAGATGGAGGGGGCAAAGGAGATACGCAGTATTTT. It translates to CASSQDGGGKGDTQYF.

The chain is built from TRBV25-1 and TRBJ2-2, with TRBD2 matching over 10 bases. Trimming removed 0 bases from V and 7 bases from J; junction bases left unmatched: 8. The CDR3 contains 17 residues. Germline-derived CDR1 and CDR2 are MGHDK and SYGVNS. The CDR3, as DNA: TGTGCCAGCAGTGAATATGGGACTAGCGTCAAGAGCGGGGAGCTGTTTTTT. This codes for CASSEYGTSVKSGELFF.

The J gene is TRBJ2-7, the V gene TRBV7-7; maybe TRBD1 (6 bases). Deletions cut 5 bases from V and 1 base from J, with 15 bases between. Germline values: CDR1 SSHAT, CDR2 FNYEAQ (reference sequence). This CDR3 is 15 amino acids long. CDR3 DNA sequence: TGTGCCAGCAGCGTAGAACAGGGTTCGTCCTACGAGCAGTACTTC. This encodes CASSVEQGSSYEQYF.

J is TRBJ2-7 and V is TRBV18; tentatively, D is TRBD1 (5 bases). There are 14 residues in the CDR3. V was cut by 3 bases and J by 2 bases, with 11 bases left in between. CDR1 is KGHSH and CDR2 is LQKENI in the germline V gene. The CDR3 region has the DNA TGTGCCAGCTCACCGTTGACAGTAGCCTACGAGCAGTACTTC. Protein: CASSPLTVAYEQYF.

V and J are TRBV18 and TRBJ2-2, with TRBD2 as a possible D gene (6 bases). The CDR3 spans 13 residues. The V and J ends lost 3 bases and 6 bases respectively, with 8 bases between them. Germline assignment: CDR1 KGHSH and CDR2 LQKENI. The CDR3 DNA reads TGTGCCAGCTCACCCGGAGGGGCCGGGGAGCTGTTTTTT. The encoded protein is CASSPGGAGELFF.

V gene TRBV5-1 combines with J gene TRBJ1-3, with D hard to call. The germline CDR1 and CDR2 sequences are SGHRS and YFSETQ. The CDR3 has 16 amino acids. Trimming removed 0 bases at V and 0 bases at J, with 10 bases between. Here the CDR3 DNA reads TGCGCCAGCAGCTTGGGGGGTTCGAGCTCTGGAAACACCATATATTTT. Protein product: CASSLGGSSSGNTIYF.

V usage is TRBV6-1 and J usage is TRBJ2-3, with 7 bases matching TRBD1. CDR3 length: 14 amino acids. CDR1 is MNHNS and CDR2 is SASEGT in the germline V gene. V lost 5 bases to trimming and J lost 6 bases; unmatched junction nucleotides: 8. In nucleotides, the CDR3 is TGTGCCAGCAGTCCCTCGGTCAGGGGGGATACGCAGTATTTT. It yields the protein CASSPSVRGDTQYF.

The chain couples TRBV7-2 to TRBJ1-1; 7 bases map to TRBD1. Trimming removed 2 bases from V and 1 base from J; junction bases left unmatched: 4. The V gene's germline CDR1 is SGHTA and CDR2 FQGNSA. This CDR3 has 15 residues. Written as DNA, the CDR3 is TGTGCCAGCAGCTTACTGGGACAGAAGAACACTGAAGCTTTCTTT. This gives the protein CASSLLGQKNTEAFF.

This rearrangement joins TRBV7-3 to TRBJ2-7, with a possible D match to TRBD1 (6 bases). Trimming removed 4 bases from V and 2 bases from J, with 9 bases in between. Per the germline V gene, CDR1 is SGHTA and CDR2 is FQGTGA. The CDR3 length is 13 residues. The CDR3 DNA follows: TGTGCCAGCAGCTCGGGACAACCCTACGAGCAGTACTTC. As protein: CASSSGQPYEQYF.

The genes are TRBV28 and TRBJ2-4, with D perhaps TRBD2 (5 bases). From germline, CDR1 is MDHEN and CDR2 SYDVKM. CDR3 length: 16 amino acids. V dropped 2 bases and J dropped 0 bases, with 11 bases sitting between them. Here the CDR3 reads CASSLIGSGAKNIQYF. CDR3 nucleotides: TGTGCCAGCAGTTTAATAGGGAGCGGAGCCAAAAACATTCAGTACTTC.

The chain uses TRBV5-1 and TRBJ1-2; D is perhaps TRBD1 (6 bases). Trimming shortened V by 4 bases and J by 4 bases, and 14 bases separated the two germline ends. The CDR3 is 14 residues long. In germline, CDR1 is SGHRS, CDR2 YFSETQ. The CDR3 DNA sequence: TGCGCCAGCAGCCCTGATACAGGGTCCTATGGCTACACCTTC. Residues: CASSPDTGSYGYTF. Drawing the rest from reference TRBV5-1 and TRBJ1-2, the complete variable domain is KAGVTQTPRYLIKTRGQQVTLSCSPISGHRSVSWYQQTPGQGLQFLFEYFSETQRNKGNFPGRFSGRQFSNSRSEMNVSTLELGDSALYLCASSPDTGSYGYTFGSGTRLTVV.

V is TRBV7-6 and J is TRBJ1-1; D unclear. Trimming stripped 2 bases from V and 7 bases from J, with 20 bases between. CDR3 size: 16 residues. Germline assignment: CDR1 SGHVS and CDR2 FNYEAQ. Here the CDR3 reads CASSLTSTFPPGEAFF. CDR3 bases: TGTGCCAGCAGCTTAACTTCGACATTCCCTCCTGGTGAAGCTTTCTTT.

This chain connects TRBV19 to TRBJ1-1; tentatively, D is TRBD1 (6 bases). CDR1 and CDR2 (germline): LNHDA, SQIVND (reference sequence). This CDR3 contains 13 residues. Trimming cost V 5 bases and J 5 bases, with 12 bases left between them. The chain's CDR3 is CASSLNRETEAFF. The CDR3, as DNA: TGTGCCAGTAGTCTTAACAGGGAAACTGAAGCTTTCTTT.

The V call is TRBV29-1, the J call TRBJ2-1; TRBD1 is a possible D gene (6 bases). Looked up from germline, CDR1 is SQVTM and CDR2 is ANQGSEA. CDR3 length: 12 amino acids. Trimming shortened V by 7 bases and J by 11 bases, and 18 bases separated the two germline ends. CDR3 protein: CSAWDTRFQQFF. The CDR3 DNA is TGCAGCGCCTGGGACACCCGGTTCCAGCAGTTCTTC.